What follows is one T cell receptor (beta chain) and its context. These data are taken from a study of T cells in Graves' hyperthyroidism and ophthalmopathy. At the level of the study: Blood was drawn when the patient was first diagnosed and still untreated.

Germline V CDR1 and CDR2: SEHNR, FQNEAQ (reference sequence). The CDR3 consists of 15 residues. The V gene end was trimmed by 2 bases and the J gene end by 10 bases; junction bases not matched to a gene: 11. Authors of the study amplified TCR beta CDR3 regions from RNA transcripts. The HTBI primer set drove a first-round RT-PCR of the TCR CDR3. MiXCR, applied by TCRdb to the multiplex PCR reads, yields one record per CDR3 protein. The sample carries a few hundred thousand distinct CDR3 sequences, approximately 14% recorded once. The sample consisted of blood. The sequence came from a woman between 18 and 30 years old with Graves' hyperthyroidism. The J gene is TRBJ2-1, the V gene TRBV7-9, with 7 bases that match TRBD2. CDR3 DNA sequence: TGTGCCAGCAGCTTACAGGCGGGAGAAACTTTGGAGCAGTTCTTC. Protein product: CASSLQAGETLEQFF.